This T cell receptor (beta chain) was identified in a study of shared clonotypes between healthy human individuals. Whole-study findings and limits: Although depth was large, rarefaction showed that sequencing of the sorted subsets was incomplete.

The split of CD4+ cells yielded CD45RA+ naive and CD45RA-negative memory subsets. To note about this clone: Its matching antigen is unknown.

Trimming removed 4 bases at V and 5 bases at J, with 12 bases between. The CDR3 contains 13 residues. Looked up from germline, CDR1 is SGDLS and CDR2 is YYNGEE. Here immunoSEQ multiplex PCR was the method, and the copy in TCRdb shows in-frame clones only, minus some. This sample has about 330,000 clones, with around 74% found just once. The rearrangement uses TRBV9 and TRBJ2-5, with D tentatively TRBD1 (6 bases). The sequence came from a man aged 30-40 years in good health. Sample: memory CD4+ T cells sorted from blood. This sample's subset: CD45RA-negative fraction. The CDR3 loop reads CASSLQGRETQYF. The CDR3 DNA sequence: TGTGCCAGCAGCCTACAGGGAAGGGAGACCCAGTACTTC.